These 15 T cell receptor beta chains were sequenced from one sample in a study of T cell repertoires in cytomegalovirus infection. Each CDR3 protein gets one entry after TCRdb re-called the reads with MiXCR. The sample yields over 90,000 distinct CDR3 sequences, approximately 15% seen once. The sequencing sample was made of PBMCs. These receptors came from a human donor in good health (CMV status not recorded). Some clones in this sample may be carry-over from other donors' samples.

The chain joins TRBV7-2 to TRBJ1-1; TRBD1 might be the D (5 bases). CDR1 is SGHTA and CDR2 is FQGNSA in the germline V gene. The length of the CDR3 is 15 residues. V lost 5 bases and J 4 bases, leaving 17 bases between the germline ends. The CDR3, as DNA: TGTGCCAGCAGCCCGGGACCCCGATTTGGCACTGAAGCTTTCTTT. Translation gives CASSPGPRFGTEAFF. The entire variable domain, with the rest obtained from reference TRBV7-2 and TRBJ1-1, is as follows: GAGVSQSPSNKVTEKGKDVELRCDPISGHTALYWYRQSLGQGLEFLIYFQGNSAPDKSGLPSDRFSAERTGGSVSTLTIQRTQQEDSAVYLCASSPGPRFGTEAFFGQGTRLTVV.

The chain has TRBV5-5 and TRBJ1-5, with 9 bases that match TRBD1. CDR3 size: 13 residues. Germline CDR1 is SGHKS and CDR2 is YYEKEE (reference sequence). V lost 3 bases to trimming and J lost 7 bases; unmatched junction nucleotides: 2. CDR3 sequence reads: CASSWDRAQPQHF. DNA of the CDR3: TGTGCCAGCAGCTGGGACAGGGCGCAGCCCCAGCATTTT.

The chain employs TRBV6-2 or TRBV6-3 and TRBJ1-1, with unresolved D. Germline V lookup: CDR1 MNHEY, CDR2 SVGEGT. V gave up 8 bases and J gave up 6 bases, with 10 bases separating them. The CDR3 runs to 11 residues. The CDR3 coding sequence is TGTGCCAGCCGAGGGTACGCTGAAGCTTTCTTT. This gives the protein CASRGYAEAFF.

In its sample, this clonotype was seen many times. This chain links TRBV7-2 with TRBJ2-5, with D unclear. The CDR3 runs 11 residues. Between the trimmed V and J ends, which lost 2 bases and 7 bases, there was a span of 5 bases. Germline V gene data show CDR1 as SGHTA and CDR2 as FQGNSA. CDR3: CASSLWGTQYF. The CDR3, as DNA: TGTGCCAGCAGCTTATGGGGGACCCAGTACTTC.

This clonotype has just a few counts. The chain couples TRBV27 to TRBJ1-5; TRBD1 matches 11 bases. V lost 4 bases, J lost 2 bases, and 4 bases stayed unmatched. Germline V gene sequence: CDR1 MNHEY, CDR2 SMNVEV (reference sequence). The CDR3 is 16 amino acids. The CDR3: CASSSGQGVRNQPQHF. The CDR3 DNA is TGTGCCAGCAGTTCGGGACAGGGGGTTCGCAATCAGCCCCAGCATTTT.

The V gene is TRBV20-1, the J gene TRBJ2-3; a weak D match, TRBD2 (6 bases). The CDR3 sequence is 14 residues long. The V gene's germline CDR1 is DFQATT and CDR2 SNEGSKA (reference sequence). The CDR3 nucleotides read TGCAGAGTCGGACCTAGCGTAGCCTTGGATACGCAGTATTTT. Protein: CRVGPSVALDTQYF.

This chain joins TRBV28 and TRBJ2-5; D remains ambiguous. The V end was cut by 2 bases, the J end by 3 bases, with 10 bases between. This CDR3 has 14 residues. The germline V gene encodes CDR1 MDHEN and CDR2 SYDVKM. The CDR3 reads CASSLGQAKETQYF. For the CDR3, the DNA is TGTGCCAGCAGTTTAGGGCAGGCGAAAGAGACCCAGTACTTC. The whole variable domain, filled in from reference TRBV28 and TRBJ2-5, reads DVKVTQSSRYLVKRTGEKVFLECVQDMDHENMFWYRQDPGLGLRLIYFSYDVKMKEKGDIPEGYSVSREKKERFSLILESASTNQTSMYLCASSLGQAKETQYFGPGTRLLVL.

Ten or more counts support this clonotype. The chain joins TRBV7-2 to TRBJ2-5; TRBD2 matches 11 bases. There are 15 residues in the CDR3. V trimming: 8 bases; J trimming: 5 bases; junction bases outside the gene matches: 10. Per the germline V gene, CDR1 is SGHTA and CDR2 is FQGNSA. The CDR3 sequence is CASGLAGGPRETQYF. The DNA of the CDR3 is TGTGCCAGCGGGTTAGCGGGGGGGCCTCGGGAGACCCAGTACTTC.

This clonotype was recorded many times. The chain joins TRBV7-6 to TRBJ1-4, with D tentatively TRBD1 (5 bases). CDR3 length: 16 residues. Trimming stripped 5 bases from V and 11 bases from J, with 24 bases between. Germline values: CDR1 SGHVS, CDR2 FNYEAQ. The CDR3 bases are TGTGCCAGCAGCCCCGCCCGGGACTCCGCGGGGTATAAACTGTTTTTT. Amino acid sequence: CASSPARDSAGYKLFF.

This clonotype came up a few times. The V call is TRBV28, the J call TRBJ1-2, with a possible D match to TRBD1 (5 bases). The germline V gene encodes CDR1 MDHEN and CDR2 SYDVKM. The CDR3 is 12 amino acids. Trimming shortened V by 7 bases and J by 4 bases, and 10 bases separated the two germline ends. In DNA form, the CDR3 reads TGTGCCAGCACCGGGGCTTCCTATGGCTACACCTTC. Amino acid sequence: CASTGASYGYTF.

This rearrangement joins TRBV20-1 to TRBJ1-2; 12 bases line up with TRBD1. V lost 4 bases to trimming and J lost 6 bases; unmatched junction nucleotides: 9. Germline assignment: CDR1 DFQATT and CDR2 SNEGSKA (reference sequence). CDR3 length: 15 residues. The CDR3 region is CSAIETGTGGDGYTF. The DNA for the CDR3 is TGCAGTGCTATCGAGACCGGGACAGGGGGCGATGGCTACACCTTC.

This clonotype was counted between two and nine times. J is TRBJ2-5 and V is TRBV28; TRBD2 might be the D (7 bases). V lost 8 bases, J lost 4 bases, and 17 bases lay in between. Per the germline V gene, CDR1 is MDHEN and CDR2 is SYDVKM. CDR3 size: 14 residues. The CDR3 here is CASAKVAGAETQYF. DNA for the CDR3: TGTGCCAGCGCAAAAGTGGCGGGGGCAGAGACCCAGTACTTC.

This clonotype was seen a handful of times. J is TRBJ2-5 and V is TRBV6-1; 8 bases map to TRBD2. This CDR3 comprises 14 residues. Germline CDR1 MNHNS, CDR2 SASEGT. Trimming took 7 bases from V and 1 from J; bases not matched to a gene: 5. CDR3 residues: CASTLGGAQETQYF. The CDR3 bases are TGTGCCAGCACTCTCGGGGGGGCCCAAGAGACCCAGTACTTC.

This chain links TRBV29-1 with TRBJ2-1; no definite D call. This CDR3 comprises 14 residues. Trimming removed 4 bases from V and 4 bases from J, with 14 bases in between. Looked up from germline, CDR1 is SQVTM and CDR2 is ANQGSEA. CDR3 loop: CSVVLSVPYNEQFF. CDR3 in DNA: TGCAGCGTTGTTTTGAGTGTCCCATACAATGAGCAGTTCTTC.

This clonotype was detected many times. The chain carries TRBV7-6 and TRBJ2-1; D call uncertain. CDR1 is SGHVS and CDR2 is FNYEAQ in the germline V gene. The germline V and J ends were trimmed by 2 bases and 0 bases, with 11 bases remaining between them. This CDR3 comprises 16 residues. Here the CDR3 reads CASSLRAASSYNEQFF. The CDR3 DNA reads TGTGCCAGCAGCTTACGGGCCGCCAGCTCCTACAATGAGCAGTTCTTC.